The rows below give T cell receptor beta chains drawn from one sample of a study of T cells in Graves' hyperthyroidism and ophthalmopathy. TCRdb redid the calling of the multiplex PCR reads with MiXCR, one entry per CDR3 protein. Of roughly 96,000 distinct CDR3 sequences listed, 51% are singletons. Sequenced input: blood. The receptors here all came from a woman between 40 and 55 years old with Graves' hyperthyroidism. The CDR3 runs from the conserved cysteine through the conserved F or W. The order of the fields is D gene, V gene, clone size, J gene, CDR3 DNA, CDR3 protein. The D gene is left open where the match is weak. The size of a clone is reported for some rows only, either as once, few or many, or as a class for expanded clones.

>-|TRBV7-2|few|TRBJ1-4
TGTGCCAGCAGCTTGGGGGCGGCAACTAATGAAAAACTGTTTTTT
CASSLGAATNEKLFF
>-|TRBV7-8|few|TRBJ1-1
TGTGCCAGCTCACGCCTTAACACTGAAGCTTTCTTT
CASSRLNTEAFF
>-|TRBV20-1|once|TRBJ2-7
TGCAGTGCTAGAGTCGCAAGCGGTCCCTACGAGCAGTACTTC
CSARVASGPYEQYF
>-|TRBV19|many|TRBJ1-2
TGTGCCAGTAGTATAGGTCGGAAGATTAACTATGGCTACACCTTC
CASSIGRKINYGYTF
>TRBD1|TRBV7-6|-|TRBJ2-2
TGTGCCAGCAGTCGAATCGGACAGGGGAGCACCGGGGAGCTGTTTTTT
CASSRIGQGSTGELFF
>-|TRBV6-5|many|TRBJ1-1
TGTGCCAGCAGTTACTCGGGCAGGCGCACTGAAGCTTTCTTT
CASSYSGRRTEAFF
>-|TRBV29-1|-|TRBJ2-5
TGCAGCGTAGGAACAGGGTACCGAACGGAGACCCAGTACTTC
CSVGTGYRTETQYF
>-|TRBV19|many|TRBJ1-1
TGTGCCAGTAGGCCCCGGGGGTGGAACACTGAAGCTTTCTTT
CASRPRGWNTEAFF
>-|TRBV2|many|TRBJ1-3
TGTGCCAGCAGTACGGACAGTGACTCTGGAAACACCATATATTTT
CASSTDSDSGNTIYF
>-|TRBV29-1|-|TRBJ2-5
TGCAGCCAGGGACCGACCCAAGAGACCCAGTACTTC
CSQGPTQETQYF
>-|TRBV7-2|many|TRBJ2-7
TGTGCCAGCAGCTTCGACAGAAACTACGAGCAGTACTTC
CASSFDRNYEQYF
>-|TRBV2|many|TRBJ1-6
TGTGCCACCGGTGGGACGTTTAATTCACCCCTCCACTTT
CATGGTFNSPLHF
>TRBD1|TRBV2|-|TRBJ1-1
TGTGCCAGCGAAAGCCGGGACAGGGCAACTGAAGCTTTCTTT
CASESRDRATEAFF
>-|TRBV6-5|many|TRBJ1-1
TGTGCCAGCAGTTCTCTGACAGGGAACACTGAAGCTTTCTTT
CASSSLTGNTEAFF
>-|TRBV11-2|-|TRBJ2-6
TGTGCCAGCAGCTTAGAGGCGGGGCCAGCTGGGGCCAACGTCCTGACTTTC
CASSLEAGPAGANVLTF
>-|TRBV4-1|many|TRBJ2-7
TGCGCCAGCAGCCAAGATGAACCGAGGTGGGAGCAGTACTTC
CASSQDEPRWEQYF
>TRBD1|TRBV9|once|TRBJ2-5
TGTGCCAGCAGCCCACTGACAGGGACAATCCAAGAGACCCAGTACTTC
CASSPLTGTIQETQYF
>TRBD2|TRBV5-1|many|TRBJ2-7
TGCGCCAGCAGCTTGGCTAGCGGGAGCAATGGCTACGAGCAGTACTTC
CASSLASGSNGYEQYF
>TRBD1|TRBV2|-|TRBJ1-2
TGTGCCAGCAGTGGTTACACTATCCCGGGACAGGGGATCGACTATGGCTACACCTTC
CASSGYTIPGQGIDYGYTF
>-|TRBV6-5|many|TRBJ1-6
TGTGCCAGCAGTTACTCGAGAGGAGTCAATTCACCCCTCCACTTT
CASSYSRGVNSPLHF
>-|TRBV3-1|many|TRBJ1-1
TGTGCCAGCAGCCGTGGGGTACGAGGCACTGAAGCTTTCTTT
CASSRGVRGTEAFF
>-|TRBV2|medium-sized|TRBJ1-5
TGTGCCAGCAGTGAAGAGTTTCAGCCCCAGCATTTT
CASSEEFQPQHF
>-|TRBV6-2/TRBV6-3|-|TRBJ2-2
TGTGCCAGCAGTTCCGGGACACCTGGTCCCGGGGAGCTGTTTTTT
CASSSGTPGPGELFF
>-|TRBV7-2|many|TRBJ1-2
TGTGCCAGCAGCTTAGGCAGGGGCCATAAAACCGATGGCTACACCTTC
CASSLGRGHKTDGYTF
>-|TRBV20-1|many|TRBJ1-5
TGCAGTGCTAGCGCGGGGAGCAATCAGCCCCAGCATTTT
CSASAGSNQPQHF
>-|TRBV7-3|-|TRBJ1-3
TGTGCCAGCAGCTCAGGAGGTTGGAACACTGGAAACACCATATATTTT
CASSSGGWNTGNTIYF
>-|TRBV10-2|many|TRBJ2-7
TGCGCCAGCAGTGATAGGGGCCAACTCTCCTACGAGCAGTACTTC
CASSDRGQLSYEQYF